What follows are 14 T cell receptor beta chains derived from one specimen sequenced in a study of T cell responses to AZD1222 COVID-19 vaccine. TCRdb's copy holds only in-frame clones and misses some; the assay was immunoSEQ multiplex PCR. The profile shows fewer than 90,000 clones, 86% of them singletons. The material sequenced was peripheral blood, taken 28 days after the second AZD1222 dose. These receptors came from an adult who received the AZD1222 COVID-19 vaccine.

This rearrangement joins TRBV3-1 (or the pseudogene TRBV3-2) to TRBJ1-1; D perhaps matches TRBD1 (5 bases). V lost 4 bases to trimming and J lost 5 bases, with 14 bases between them. Germline V gene sequence: CDR1 LGHDT, CDR2 YNNKEL (reference sequence). This CDR3 region has 14 residues. CDR3 sequence reads: CASSLRDGRTEAFF. The CDR3 bases are TGTGCCAGCAGCCTCCGGGACGGCCGGACTGAAGCTTTCTTT.

Comment on this clone: The sample has other DNA sequences that encode this CDR3 too. This chain uses TRBV27 with TRBJ2-7, with D possibly TRBD2 on 6 matching bases. The CDR3 length is 13 residues. Trimming removed 7 bases from V and 1 base from J, with 11 bases in between. CDR1 is MNHEY, CDR2 SMNVEV, per germline (reference sequence). The CDR3 loop is CASMGGASYEQYF. CDR3 coding DNA: TGTGCCAGCATGGGGGGTGCTTCCTACGAGCAGTACTTC.

The chain couples TRBV5-1 to TRBJ2-2, with 7 bases that match TRBD2. The germline V gene has CDR1 SGHRS and CDR2 YFSETQ. Unmatched junction bases numbered 3, after V lost 1 base and J lost 0 bases. The CDR3 has 16 amino acids. DNA of the CDR3: TGCGCCAGCAGCTTGCTGCTAGCGGCGAACACCGGGGAGCTGTTTTTT. Amino acids: CASSLLLAANTGELFF.

The chain employs TRBV7-8 and TRBJ2-1, with 8 bases aligning to TRBD2. This CDR3 comprises 15 residues. Germline lookup yields CDR1 SGHVS and CDR2 FQNEAQ. J lost 3 bases, V lost 5 bases, and 6 bases had no gene match. As DNA, the CDR3 is TGTGCCAGCAGCGGCCGGGAGGGTCTCTACAATGAGCAGTTCTTC. This translates into CASSGREGLYNEQFF.

This clone came up many times. The chain links TRBV27 to TRBJ1-6; D might be TRBD1 (6 bases). Per germline, CDR1 MNHEY and CDR2 SMNVEV (reference sequence). V was pared by 2 bases and J by 4 bases, with 15 bases between. CDR3 length equals 17 residues. CDR3 region: CASSLLSEGGYNSPLHF. As DNA, the CDR3 is TGTGCCAGCAGTTTACTCTCGGAGGGGGGGTATAATTCACCCCTCCACTTT.

The gene calls are TRBV11-1 and TRBJ2-3; D remains ambiguous. This CDR3 has 12 amino acids. The V end was cut by 0 bases, the J end by 7 bases, with 5 bases between. Germline V gene lookup returns CDR1 SGHAT and CDR2 FQDESV (reference sequence). The CDR3 DNA is TGTGCCAGCAGCTTAGCTTCGAATACGCAGTATTTT. Encoded protein: CASSLASNTQYF.

J is TRBJ2-7 and V is TRBV6-6; TRBD1 aligns across 8 bases. With V trimmed by 4 bases and J by 2 bases, 1 base remained unmatched. CDR1 is MNHNY and CDR2 is SVGAGI in the germline V gene (reference sequence). The CDR3 has 13 residues. The CDR3 DNA sequence: TGTGCCAGCAGTTGGACAGGGACCTACGAGCAGTACTTC. Translation: CASSWTGTYEQYF.

The chain couples TRBV6-5 to TRBJ1-4, with D uncertain. This CDR3 is built from 14 residues. Per germline, CDR1 MNHEY and CDR2 SVGAGI. V lost 2 bases and J 7 bases, leaving 11 bases between the germline ends. The CDR3 DNA follows: TGTGCCAGCAGTTACGGCCGGAGGAGTGAAAAACTGTTTTTT. As protein: CASSYGRRSEKLFF.

The chain recombines TRBV6-1 with TRBJ2-7; the match to TRBD1 covers 7 bases. The length of the CDR3 is 15 residues. Germline loops: CDR1 MNHNS, CDR2 SASEGT. Trimming cost V 2 bases and J 2 bases; bases outside gene matches: 6. The CDR3 loop is CASSEKPTGAYEQYF. CDR3 DNA sequence: TGTGCCAGCAGTGAAAAGCCAACAGGGGCCTACGAGCAGTACTTC.

This clone came up a few times. This chain joins TRBV7-2 and TRBJ2-5; D not certain. Trimming pared 4 bases from V and 4 bases from J, leaving 10 bases between. The germline V gene has CDR1 SGHTA and CDR2 FQGNSA. There are 13 residues in the CDR3. CDR3 in DNA: TGTGCCAGCAGCTCCGATCTGGGAGAGACCCAGTACTTC. This encodes CASSSDLGETQYF. The entire variable domain, with the rest obtained from reference TRBV7-2 and TRBJ2-5, is as follows: GAGVSQSPSNKVTEKGKDVELRCDPISGHTALYWYRQSLGQGLEFLIYFQGNSAPDKSGLPSDRFSAERTGGSVSTLTIQRTQQEDSAVYLCASSSDLGETQYFGPGTRLLVL.

The CDR3 here is CASSPAGQGSEKLFF. CDR3 DNA: TGCGCCAGCAGCCCAGCGGGGCAGGGAAGCGAAAAACTGTTTTTT. The chain uses TRBV5-1 and TRBJ1-4; TRBD1 is a possible D gene (5 bases). The V gene lost 4 bases and the J gene lost 8 bases, with 18 bases spanning the gap. Germline V gene sequence: CDR1 SGHRS, CDR2 YFSETQ. This CDR3 is 15 amino acids long.

The V gene is TRBV4-1, the J gene TRBJ1-3, with D possibly TRBD1 on 5 matching bases. Trimming removed 4 bases at V and 7 bases at J, with 23 bases between. CDR1 is MGHRA, CDR2 YSYEKL, per germline. The CDR3 is 17 amino acids. This CDR3 is CASSPAPGRATLNTIYF. CDR3 nucleotide sequence: TGCGCCAGCAGCCCAGCCCCCGGCAGGGCTACTTTGAACACCATATATTTT.

This clone has only a few counts. V gene TRBV7-2 combines with J gene TRBJ2-2, with no clear D. The CDR3 extends over 13 amino acids. V was shortened by 2 bases and J by 5 bases, with 6 bases between the two germline ends. Germline V CDR1 and CDR2: SGHTA, FQGNSA. The CDR3 bases are TGTGCCAGCAGCTTATGGGAAACCGGGGAGCTGTTTTTT. Translation: CASSLWETGELFF.

This clone was recorded only once. This chain joins TRBV12-5 and TRBJ1-5; no clear D. This CDR3 has 13 residues. CDR1 and CDR2 (germline): LGHNT, FRNRAP. V lost 2 bases to trimming and J lost 4 bases, with 6 bases between them. CDR3 in DNA: TGTGCTAGTGGTTTGTCTGAGAATCAGCCCCAGCATTTT. Translated, it gives CASGLSENQPQHF. The full variable domain, completed using reference TRBV12-5 and TRBJ1-5, is DARVTQTPRHKVTEMGQEVTMRCQPILGHNTVFWYRQTMMQGLELLAYFRNRAPLDDSGMPKDRFSAEMPDATLATLKIQPSEPRDSAVYFCASGLSENQPQHFGDGTRLSIL.